A single sample is the source of the 12 T cell receptor beta chains below, sequenced in a study of CD8 T cells in Susac syndrome. The authors reverse transcribed 0.5 to 1 ug RNA with random hexamers. TCRdb recomputed calls from the immunoSEQ multiplex PCR reads with MiXCR, one row per CDR3 protein. The table shows about 150,000 distinct CDR3 sequences, with about 90% occurring only once. The sample comprised CD4+ T cells from PBMCs. Receptor source: a human donor in good health.

The chain combines TRBV7-2 with TRBJ1-5; 12 nucleotides align to TRBD1. V lost 8 bases and J lost 5; bases outside the gene matches: 4. Germline V gives CDR1 SGHTA, CDR2 FQGNSA. The CDR3 sequence is 14 residues long. The DNA of the CDR3 is TGTGCCAGCGGGACAGGGGGCGGATATCAGCCCCAGCATTTT. This encodes CASGTGGGYQPQHF. Using reference TRBV7-2 and TRBJ1-5 for the parts outside the CDR3, the full variable domain is GAGVSQSPSNKVTEKGKDVELRCDPISGHTALYWYRQSLGQGLEFLIYFQGNSAPDKSGLPSDRFSAERTGGSVSTLTIQRTQQEDSAVYLCASGTGGGYQPQHFGDGTRLSIL.

The chain is built from TRBV2 and TRBJ1-4; tentative D call: TRBD1 (5 bases). The CDR3 extends over 11 amino acids. V was trimmed by 5 bases and J by 8 bases, leaving 6 bases between them. Per germline, CDR1 SNHLY and CDR2 FYNNEI. The CDR3 DNA sequence: TGTGCCAGCAGTCGGGGCGAAAAACTGTTTTTT. It encodes CASSRGEKLFF.

The rearrangement joins TRBV5-1 to TRBJ2-1, with D perhaps matching TRBD1 (5 bases). The CDR3 has 14 residues. V shed 5 bases and J shed 6 bases, with 15 bases lying between them. CDR1 and CDR2 from the germline V gene are SGHRS and YFSETQ. The CDR3 loop is CASRNAQGSNEQFF. The CDR3 DNA follows: TGCGCCAGCAGGAACGCTCAGGGTTCCAATGAGCAGTTCTTC.

This sequence joins TRBV18 and TRBJ2-3; D gene ambiguous. V lost 4 bases and J 6 bases, leaving 11 bases between the germline ends. Germline CDR1 KGHSH, CDR2 LQKENI. This CDR3 is 13 amino acids long. The DNA for the CDR3 is TGTGCCAGCTCACTCACAGAAACGGATACGCAGTATTTT. This codes for CASSLTETDTQYF.

The genes are TRBV7-8 and TRBJ2-2; 7 nucleotides align to TRBD1. The V and J ends lost 8 bases and 1 base, in that order; junction bases with no gene match: 1. Germline V gene lookup returns CDR1 SGHVS and CDR2 FQNEAQ. The CDR3 length is 13 residues. CDR3 sequence: CASGDRNTGELFF. In DNA, the CDR3 is TGTGCCAGCGGGGACAGGAACACCGGGGAGCTGTTTTTT.

This clonotype was seen more than once but under ten times. The chain carries TRBV11-2 and TRBJ2-7; 13 positions match TRBD2. Trimming cost V 4 bases and J 3 bases; bases outside gene matches: 6. The CDR3 covers 16 residues. Germline V gene lookup returns CDR1 SGHAT and CDR2 FQNNGV. The CDR3 DNA reads TGTGCCAGCAGCTCCCGGACTAGCGGGAGTCGCTACGAGCAGTACTTC. This gives the protein CASSSRTSGSRYEQYF.

This clonotype came up once. The CDR3: CASSLGTGDGYGYTF. Here the CDR3 DNA reads TGTGCCAGCAGCCTCGGGACAGGGGATGGCTATGGCTACACCTTC. V usage is TRBV9 and J usage is TRBJ1-2; the match to TRBD1 covers 10 bases. CDR1 is SGDLS and CDR2 is YYNGEE in the germline V gene. CDR3 length equals 15 residues. The junction had 7 bases not matched to a gene; V was cut back by 4 bases and J by 4 bases.

A single count supports this clonotype. The chain combines TRBV3-1 with TRBJ2-5; D is ambiguous. Germline values: CDR1 LGHDT, CDR2 YNNKEL (reference sequence). CDR3 length: 13 amino acids. Between the trimmed V and J ends, which lost 2 bases and 3 bases, there was a span of 7 bases. For the CDR3, the DNA is TGTGCCAGCAGCCAACCCCCCAAAGAGACCCAGTACTTC. This gives the protein CASSQPPKETQYF.

The chain is built from TRBV29-1 and TRBJ1-2; 7 nucleotides line up with TRBD1. J was trimmed by 4 bases and V by 3 bases; bases with no gene match: 8. In germline, CDR1 is SQVTM, CDR2 ANQGSEA. The CDR3 has 14 residues. CDR3 nucleotide sequence: TGCAGCGTTGAGGAGGGGGCCGACTCCTATGGCTACACCTTC. Protein sequence: CSVEEGADSYGYTF. Variable domain in full (rest from reference TRBV29-1 and TRBJ1-2): SAVISQKPSRDICQRGTSLTIQCQVDSQVTMMFWYRQQPGQSLTLIATANQGSEATYESGFVIDKFPISRPNLTFSTLTVSNMSPEDSSIYLCSVEEGADSYGYTFGSGTRLTVV.

The chain employs TRBV5-6 and TRBJ1-2; weak D call: TRBD1 (6 bases). In germline, CDR1 is SGHDT, CDR2 YYEEEE. The V end lost 1 base, the J end lost 0 bases, and 19 bases lay between the germline ends. This CDR3 has 18 amino acids. This CDR3 is CASSLYRLRGETNYGYTF. The CDR3 region has the DNA TGTGCCAGCAGCTTGTACCGCTTGAGGGGGGAAACTAACTATGGCTACACCTTC.

This chain connects TRBV28 to TRBJ2-3, with a weak D call TRBD1 (6 bases). The CDR3 sequence is 15 residues long. V was cut by 4 bases and J by 4 bases, with 15 bases left in between. Germline V gives CDR1 MDHEN, CDR2 SYDVKM. CDR3 in DNA: TGTGCCAGCAGTTCGACAGGACTCTACCCAGATACGCAGTATTTT. Protein product: CASSSTGLYPDTQYF.

In its sample, this clonotype was seen once. The rearrangement joins TRBV7-2 to TRBJ1-2; TRBD1 matches 9 bases. Trimming removed 4 bases from V and 8 bases from J; junction bases left unmatched: 5. The CDR3 is 13 residues long. CDR1 is SGHTA and CDR2 is FQGNSA in the germline V gene. CDR3 in DNA: TGTGCCAGCAGCTCGTGGACAGGGGAAGGCTACACCTTC. Translated: CASSSWTGEGYTF.